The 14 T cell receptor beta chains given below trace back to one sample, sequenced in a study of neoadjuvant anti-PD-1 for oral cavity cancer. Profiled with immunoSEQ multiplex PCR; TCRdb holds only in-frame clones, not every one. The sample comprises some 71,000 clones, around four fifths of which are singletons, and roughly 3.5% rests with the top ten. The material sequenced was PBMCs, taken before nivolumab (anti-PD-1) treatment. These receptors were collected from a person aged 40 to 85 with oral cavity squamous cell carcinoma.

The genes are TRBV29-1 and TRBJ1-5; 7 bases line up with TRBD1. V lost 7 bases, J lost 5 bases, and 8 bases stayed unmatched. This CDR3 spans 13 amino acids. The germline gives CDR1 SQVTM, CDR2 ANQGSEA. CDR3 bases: TGCAGCGCCGCGGCAGGGGGAGATCAGCCCCAGCATTTT. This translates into CSAAAGGDQPQHF.

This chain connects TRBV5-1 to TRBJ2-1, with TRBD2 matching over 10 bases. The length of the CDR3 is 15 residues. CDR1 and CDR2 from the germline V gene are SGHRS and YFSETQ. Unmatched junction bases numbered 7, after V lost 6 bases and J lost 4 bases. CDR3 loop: CASKKREGPYNEQFF. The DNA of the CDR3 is TGCGCCAGCAAAAAGCGGGAGGGCCCTTACAATGAGCAGTTCTTC. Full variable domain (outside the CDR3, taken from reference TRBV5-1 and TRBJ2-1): KAGVTQTPRYLIKTRGQQVTLSCSPISGHRSVSWYQQTPGQGLQFLFEYFSETQRNKGNFPGRFSGRQFSNSRSEMNVSTLELGDSALYLCASKKREGPYNEQFFGPGTRLTVL.

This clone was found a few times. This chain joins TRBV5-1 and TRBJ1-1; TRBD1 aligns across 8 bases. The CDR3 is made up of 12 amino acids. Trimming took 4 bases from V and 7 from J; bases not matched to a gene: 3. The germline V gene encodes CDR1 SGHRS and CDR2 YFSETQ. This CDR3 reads CASSAGQGEAFF. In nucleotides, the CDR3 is TGCGCCAGCAGCGCAGGACAGGGTGAAGCTTTCTTT.

The DNA for the CDR3 is TGCGCCAGCAGGTCGACTAGCGGGAACACCGGGGAGCTGTTTTTT. Translating gives CASRSTSGNTGELFF. The chain links TRBV5-1 to TRBJ2-2; TRBD2 matches 9 bases. The CDR3 length is 15 residues. V lost 5 bases and J lost 1; bases outside the gene matches: 3. CDR1 SGHRS and CDR2 YFSETQ come from the germline V gene.

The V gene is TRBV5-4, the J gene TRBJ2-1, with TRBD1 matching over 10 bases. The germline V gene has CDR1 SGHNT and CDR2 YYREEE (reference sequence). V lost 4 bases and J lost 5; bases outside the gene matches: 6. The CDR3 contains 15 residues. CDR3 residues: CASSTWDRGDNEQFF. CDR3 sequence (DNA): TGTGCCAGCAGCACCTGGGACAGGGGCGACAATGAGCAGTTCTTC.

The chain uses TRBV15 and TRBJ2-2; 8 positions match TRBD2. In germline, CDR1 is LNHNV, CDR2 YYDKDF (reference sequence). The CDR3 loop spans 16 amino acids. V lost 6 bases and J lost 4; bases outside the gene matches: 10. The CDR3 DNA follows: TGTGCCACCAGGATGAGCGGGAGTCTCCTCACCGGGGAGCTGTTTTTT. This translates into CATRMSGSLLTGELFF.

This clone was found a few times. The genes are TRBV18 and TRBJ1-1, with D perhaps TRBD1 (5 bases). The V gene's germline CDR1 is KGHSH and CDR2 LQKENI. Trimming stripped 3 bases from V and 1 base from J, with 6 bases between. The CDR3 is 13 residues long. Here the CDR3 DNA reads TGTGCCAGCTCACCCGGGGGGAACACTGAAGCTTTCTTT. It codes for CASSPGGNTEAFF. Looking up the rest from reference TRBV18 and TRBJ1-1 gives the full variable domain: NAGVMQNPRHLVRRRGQEARLRCSPMKGHSHVYWYRQLPEEGLKFMVYLQKENIIDESGMPKERFSAEFPKEGPSILRIQQVVRGDSAAYFCASSPGGNTEAFFGQGTRLTVV.

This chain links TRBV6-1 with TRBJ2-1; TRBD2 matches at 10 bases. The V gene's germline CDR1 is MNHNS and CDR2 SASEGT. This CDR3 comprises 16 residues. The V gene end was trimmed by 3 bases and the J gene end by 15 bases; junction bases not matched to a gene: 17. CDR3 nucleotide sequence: TGTGCCAGCAGTGATCCACCGGGACTAGCGAGAACGTGGGGGTTCTTC. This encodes CASSDPPGLARTWGFF.

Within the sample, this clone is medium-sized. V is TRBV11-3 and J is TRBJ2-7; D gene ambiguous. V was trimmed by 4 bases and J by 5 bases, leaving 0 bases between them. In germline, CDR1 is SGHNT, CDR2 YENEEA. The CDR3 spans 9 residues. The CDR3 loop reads CASSYEQYF. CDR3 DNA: TGTGCCAGCAGCTACGAGCAGTACTTC.

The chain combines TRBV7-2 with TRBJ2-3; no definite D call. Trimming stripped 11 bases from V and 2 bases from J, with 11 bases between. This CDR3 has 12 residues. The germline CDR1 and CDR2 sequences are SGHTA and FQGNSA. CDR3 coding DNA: TGTGCCTCTGGGCACCCCACAGATACGCAGTATTTT. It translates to CASGHPTDTQYF.

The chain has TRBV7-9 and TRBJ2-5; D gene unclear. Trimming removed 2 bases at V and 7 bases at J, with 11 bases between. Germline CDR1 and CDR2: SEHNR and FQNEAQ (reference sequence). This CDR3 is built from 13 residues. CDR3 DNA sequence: TGTGCCAGCAGCTTATCTCAAGACTGGACCCAGTACTTC. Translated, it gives CASSLSQDWTQYF.

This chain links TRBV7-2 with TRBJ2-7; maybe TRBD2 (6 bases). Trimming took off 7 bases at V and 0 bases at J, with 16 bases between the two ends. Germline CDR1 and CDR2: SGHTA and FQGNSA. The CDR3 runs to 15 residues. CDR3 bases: TGTGCCAGCAACCTCGGGGGTGCCAGCTCCTACGAGCAGTACTTC. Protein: CASNLGGASSYEQYF.

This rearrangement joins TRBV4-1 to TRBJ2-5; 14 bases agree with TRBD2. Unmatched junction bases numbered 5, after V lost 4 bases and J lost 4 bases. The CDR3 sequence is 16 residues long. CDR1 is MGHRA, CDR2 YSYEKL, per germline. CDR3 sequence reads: CASSPSGLAGGETQYF. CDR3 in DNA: TGCGCCAGCAGCCCCTCCGGACTAGCGGGAGGAGAGACCCAGTACTTC.

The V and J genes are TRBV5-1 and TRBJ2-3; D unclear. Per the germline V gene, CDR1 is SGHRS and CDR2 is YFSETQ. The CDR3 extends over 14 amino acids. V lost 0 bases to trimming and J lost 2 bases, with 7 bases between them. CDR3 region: CASSLERNTDTQYF. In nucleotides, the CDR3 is TGCGCCAGCAGCTTGGAAAGAAACACAGATACGCAGTATTTT.